This is a list of T cell receptor beta chains from one sample in a study of T cells in Graves' hyperthyroidism and ophthalmopathy. In TCRdb, the multiplex PCR reads were re-called with MiXCR into one record per CDR3 protein. This repertoire shows 500,000 to 600,000 distinct CDR3 sequences, 35% to 55% found once; its top ten account for around 17%. Specimen: peripheral blood or thyroid tissue (not recorded which). Source of these receptors: an adult woman with Graves' disease, either hyperthyroidism or ophthalmopathy (not recorded which). CDR3s include the opening cysteine and the closing phenylalanine or tryptophan. A D gene is named only where the DNA matches it firmly. Clone size, where shown, is once, few, many, or a class for clones that have expanded.

cdr3_nt cdr3_aa j_call v_call d_call clone_size
TGTGCTTCTCGACCCAACATGATGGTAGGAAACACCATATATTTT CASRPNMMVGNTIYF TRBJ1-3 TRBV27 . .
TGTGCCAGCAGCCCGGGACAGGGAGTCCTCCAGCATTTT CASSPGQGVLQHF TRBJ1-5 TRBV7-2 TRBD1 few
TGTGCCAGCAGTTTAGGGGGGCGCGATCAGCCCCAGTACTTC CASSLGGRDQPQYF TRBJ2-5 TRBV7-3 . .
TGTGCCAGCAGTTCCGGGACTAGCGGGCGCCAGGGATACGAGCAGTACTTC CASSSGTSGRQGYEQYF TRBJ2-7 TRBV6-5 TRBD2 many
TGCAGTGCTACGGGCCCCAACTATGGCTACACCTTC CSATGPNYGYTF TRBJ1-2 TRBV20-1 . .
TGTGCCAGCAGAGAGACAGGGTCCCAGGGCTACGAGCAGTACTTC CASRETGSQGYEQYF TRBJ2-7 TRBV28 TRBD1 .
TGCAGCGTTGAAGGGACACCGAACACTGAAGCTTTCTTT CSVEGTPNTEAFF TRBJ1-1 TRBV29-1 . once
TGCAGTGTACCGAGGGACCCCGGGGAGCTGTTTTTT CSVPRDPGELFF TRBJ2-2 TRBV20-1 . many
TGTGCCAGCAGTCCAGGACAGGGGGCCTATGAAAAACTGTTTTTT CASSPGQGAYEKLFF TRBJ1-4 TRBV2 TRBD1 .
TGTGCCACCAGCGGTACAGGGGAAGAGACCCAGTACTTC CATSGTGEETQYF TRBJ2-5 TRBV15 TRBD1 .
TGCGCCAGCAGTTCGGGGGGAAACTATGGCTACACCTTC CASSSGGNYGYTF TRBJ1-2 TRBV10-2 . .
TGTGCCAGCAGCCAATTCTCCTCAGGGAACTCCTACGAGCAGTACTTC CASSQFSSGNSYEQYF TRBJ2-7 TRBV9 . .
TGTGCCAGCAGCCTAACAGGGGTTAACTATGGCTACACCTTC CASSLTGVNYGYTF TRBJ1-2 TRBV7-9 TRBD1 many
TGTGCCAGCAGCCAGACGACTAGCGGGAGGAAGGAGCAGTACTTC CASSQTTSGRKEQYF TRBJ2-7 TRBV7-9 TRBD2 once
TGTGCCAGTAGTCCATGGACGGACGGAAACACCATATATTTT CASSPWTDGNTIYF TRBJ1-3 TRBV19 . many
TGTGCCACCAGCAGCCTGGACTCCACCATATATTTT CATSSLDSTIYF TRBJ1-3 TRBV15 . few
TGTGCCAGCAGTCCCCCCCCCGGGACATTAAAAGAAAAACTGTTTTTT CASSPPPGTLKEKLFF TRBJ1-4 TRBV12-3/TRBV12-4 . .
TGTGCCAGCAGCTTAACGGGACTAGCGGGCAATGAGCAGTTCTTT CASSLTGLAGNEQFF TRBJ1-1 TRBV7-3 . .
TGTGCCATCAGTGAGGGAAGAGACAGGGTGAACACTGAAGCTTTCTTT CAISEGRDRVNTEAFF TRBJ1-1 TRBV10-3 TRBD1 .
TGTGCCAGCAGGGACAGGGATCGCACAGATACGCAGTATTTT CASRDRDRTDTQYF TRBJ2-3 TRBV5-1 TRBD1 .
TGTGCCAGCCGAAAGAACACCGGGGAGCTGTTTTTT CASRKNTGELFF TRBJ2-2 TRBV12-3/TRBV12-4 . many
TGTGCCAGCAGTTACGGGGGACGGTGGACTACGATCTACGAGCAGTACTTC CASSYGGRWTTIYEQYF TRBJ2-7 TRBV6-6 . many
TGCGCCAGCAGGAGAGGTACAGGGGGATGGCAGCCCCAGCATTTT CASRRGTGGWQPQHF TRBJ1-5 TRBV5-1 TRBD1 .
TGCAGCGCGAAACAGGGTGCTGGAAACACCATATATTTT CSAKQGAGNTIYF TRBJ1-3 TRBV29-1 . .
TGTGCCTCCAGACAGGGAGCCCAGCCCCAGCATTTT CASRQGAQPQHF TRBJ1-5 TRBV6-8 TRBD1 many
TGCGCCAGCAGCTCACTACCGGCCGGGTCATACGAGCAGTACTTC CASSSLPAGSYEQYF TRBJ2-7 TRBV5-1 . many
TGTGCCAGCAGCTTGACAGGGAACTACGAGCAGTACTTC CASSLTGNYEQYF TRBJ2-7 TRBV5-1 TRBD1 many
TGTGCCAGCAGCAACCAGGACAGACAACAAGAGACCCAGTACTTC CASSNQDRQQETQYF TRBJ2-5 TRBV11-1 . .
TGTGCCAGCAGCCAAGAAGGGAGGGTAGAACCCTTCGGCAGGTACGAGCAGTACTTC CASSQEGRVEPFGRYEQYF TRBJ2-7 TRBV14 TRBD2 many
TGCAGTGCTAGTGGGGGCGCGAGGAATGGCTACACCTTC CSASGGARNGYTF TRBJ1-2 TRBV20-1 . once
TGTGCCAGCAGCTTAGGTCAGGGGACAATCGACCCTAGATTAGAGCCCCAGCATTTT CASSLGQGTIDPRLEPQHF TRBJ1-5 TRBV7-9 . many
TGTGCCACCAGCAGGGACAGGGACGGTTCTAACTATGGCTACACCTTC CATSRDRDGSNYGYTF TRBJ1-2 TRBV15 TRBD1 few
TGTGCCAGCAGGAAGGGACTAGCTTCCAATGAGCAGTTCTTC CASRKGLASNEQFF TRBJ2-1 TRBV2 TRBD2 many
TGTGCCAGCTCACCAGCCGGGACAAGGGCCTCCAAGGTGTACTTC CASSPAGTRASKVYF TRBJ2-7 TRBV10-1 . .
TGTGCCAGCAGCCGCCCGGGACAGGGCAGCTATGGCTACACCTTC CASSRPGQGSYGYTF TRBJ1-2 TRBV28 TRBD1 many
TGTGCCAGCAGCTTAGAGGCCAGGGGTTCTGGGGCCAACGTCCTGACTTTC CASSLEARGSGANVLTF TRBJ2-6 TRBV7-2 . .
TGTGCCAGCAGCCCCAAACCCCCCGGGGCTTCTACCTACGAGCAGTACTTC CASSPKPPGASTYEQYF TRBJ2-7 TRBV7-9 . .
TGCGCCAGCAGCTTGGGCAGGAATCGCGGGGAGCTGTTTTTT CASSLGRNRGELFF TRBJ2-2 TRBV5-1 . many
TGCGCCAGCAGCCAAGACTCCGGGACAGCAAATTATCAGCCCCAGCATTTT CASSQDSGTANYQPQHF TRBJ1-5 TRBV4-1 TRBD1 many
TGTGCCAGCAACCACGGACAGGTTTTGACCCCAGGTCCTGAAAAACTGTTTTTT CASNHGQVLTPGPEKLFF TRBJ1-4 TRBV11-2 TRBD1 many
TGTGCCAGCAGTGAGCGAGGCACCTACGAGCAGTACTTC CASSERGTYEQYF TRBJ2-7 TRBV6-1 . many
TGTGCCAGCTCACCACCGTCAGGGACGGAGACCCAGTACTTC CASSPPSGTETQYF TRBJ2-5 TRBV14 . few
TGTGCCAGCAGTTTCGGATTGTACGAGCAGTACTTC CASSFGLYEQYF TRBJ2-7 TRBV28 . few